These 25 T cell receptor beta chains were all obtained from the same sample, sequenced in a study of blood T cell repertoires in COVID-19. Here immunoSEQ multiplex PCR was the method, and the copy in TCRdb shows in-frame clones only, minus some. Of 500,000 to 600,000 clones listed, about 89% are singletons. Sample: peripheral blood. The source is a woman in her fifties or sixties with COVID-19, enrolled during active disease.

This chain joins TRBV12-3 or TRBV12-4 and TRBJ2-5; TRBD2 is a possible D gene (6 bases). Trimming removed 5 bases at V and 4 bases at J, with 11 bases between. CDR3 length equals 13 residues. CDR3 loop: CASSPGVGETQYF. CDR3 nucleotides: TGTGCCAGCAGTCCGGGGGTTGGAGAGACCCAGTACTTC.

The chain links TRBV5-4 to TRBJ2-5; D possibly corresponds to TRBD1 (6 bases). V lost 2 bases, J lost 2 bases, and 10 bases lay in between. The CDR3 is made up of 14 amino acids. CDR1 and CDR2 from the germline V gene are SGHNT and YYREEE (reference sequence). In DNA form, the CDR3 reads TGTGCCAGCAGCTTAAGGACAGTACAAGAGACCCAGTACTTC. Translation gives CASSLRTVQETQYF.

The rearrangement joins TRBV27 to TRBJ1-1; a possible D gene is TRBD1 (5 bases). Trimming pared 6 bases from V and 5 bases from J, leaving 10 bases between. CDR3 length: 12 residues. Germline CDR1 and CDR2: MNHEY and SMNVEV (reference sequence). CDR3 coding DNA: TGTGCCAGCAGGTCAGGGTTTACTGAAGCTTTCTTT. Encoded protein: CASRSGFTEAFF.

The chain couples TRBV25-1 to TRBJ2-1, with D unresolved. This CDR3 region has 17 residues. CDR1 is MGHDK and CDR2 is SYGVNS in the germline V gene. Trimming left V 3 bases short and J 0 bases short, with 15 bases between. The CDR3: CASSEGTVISSYNEQFF. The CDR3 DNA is TGTGCCAGCAGTGAGGGCACGGTAATAAGCTCCTACAATGAGCAGTTCTTC.

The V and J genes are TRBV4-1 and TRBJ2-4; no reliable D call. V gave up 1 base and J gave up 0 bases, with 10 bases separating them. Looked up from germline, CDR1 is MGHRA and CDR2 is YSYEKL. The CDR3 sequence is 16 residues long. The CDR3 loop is CASSQVERGAKNIQYF. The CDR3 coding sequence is TGCGCCAGCAGCCAAGTGGAGCGAGGAGCCAAAAACATTCAGTACTTC.

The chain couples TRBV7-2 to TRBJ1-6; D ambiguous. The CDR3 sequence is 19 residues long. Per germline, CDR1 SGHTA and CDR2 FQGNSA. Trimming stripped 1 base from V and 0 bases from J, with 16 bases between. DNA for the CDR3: TGTGCCAGCAGCTTAGATTCCACAGTTCTGAGCTCCTATAATTCACCCCTCCACTTT. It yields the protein CASSLDSTVLSSYNSPLHF.

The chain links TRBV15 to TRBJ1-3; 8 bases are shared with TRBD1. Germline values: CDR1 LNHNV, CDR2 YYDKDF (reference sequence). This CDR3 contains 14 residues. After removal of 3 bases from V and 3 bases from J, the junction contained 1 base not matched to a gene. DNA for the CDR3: TGTGCCACCAGCAGGACAGGGGTTGGAAACACCATATATTTT. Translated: CATSRTGVGNTIYF.

CDR3 loop: CASSLGSGQVVPLHF. DNA of the CDR3: TGTGCCAGCAGCTTAGGATCGGGACAGGTAGTCCCCCTCCACTTT. The chain uses TRBV7-2 and TRBJ1-6; the match to TRBD1 covers 8 bases. The junction had 9 bases not matched to a gene; V was cut back by 1 base and J by 13 bases. The CDR3 has 15 residues. Germline V gene sequence: CDR1 SGHTA, CDR2 FQGNSA.

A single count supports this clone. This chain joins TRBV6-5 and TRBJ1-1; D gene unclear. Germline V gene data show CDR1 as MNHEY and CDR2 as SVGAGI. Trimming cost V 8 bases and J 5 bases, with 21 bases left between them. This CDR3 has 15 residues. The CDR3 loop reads CASQFAERLETEAFF. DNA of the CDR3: TGTGCCAGCCAGTTCGCGGAGCGCCTGGAGACTGAAGCTTTCTTT.

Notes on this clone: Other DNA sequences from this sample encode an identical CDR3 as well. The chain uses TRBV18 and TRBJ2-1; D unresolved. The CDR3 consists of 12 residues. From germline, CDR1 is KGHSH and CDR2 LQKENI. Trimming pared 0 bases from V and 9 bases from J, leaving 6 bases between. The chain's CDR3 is CASSPPGGEQFF. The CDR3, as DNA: TGTGCCAGCTCACCACCAGGCGGTGAGCAGTTCTTC.

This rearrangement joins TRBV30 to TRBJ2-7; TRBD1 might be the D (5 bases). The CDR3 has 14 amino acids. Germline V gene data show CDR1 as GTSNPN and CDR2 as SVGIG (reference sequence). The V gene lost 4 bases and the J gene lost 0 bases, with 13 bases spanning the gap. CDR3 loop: CAWMGQQSSYEQYF. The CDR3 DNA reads TGTGCCTGGATGGGGCAGCAAAGCTCCTACGAGCAGTACTTC.

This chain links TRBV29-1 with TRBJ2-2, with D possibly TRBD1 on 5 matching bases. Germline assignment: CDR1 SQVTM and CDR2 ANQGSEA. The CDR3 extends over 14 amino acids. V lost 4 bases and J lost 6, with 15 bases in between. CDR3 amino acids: CSVGGVGRSGELFF. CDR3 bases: TGCAGCGTTGGGGGCGTAGGCCGATCCGGGGAGCTGTTTTTT.

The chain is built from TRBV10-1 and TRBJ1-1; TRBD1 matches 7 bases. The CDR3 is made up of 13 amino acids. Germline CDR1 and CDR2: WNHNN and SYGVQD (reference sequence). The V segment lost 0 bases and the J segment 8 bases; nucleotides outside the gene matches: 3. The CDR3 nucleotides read TGCGCCAGCAGTGAGTCAACAGGGGAGGAAGCTTTCTTT. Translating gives CASSESTGEEAFF.

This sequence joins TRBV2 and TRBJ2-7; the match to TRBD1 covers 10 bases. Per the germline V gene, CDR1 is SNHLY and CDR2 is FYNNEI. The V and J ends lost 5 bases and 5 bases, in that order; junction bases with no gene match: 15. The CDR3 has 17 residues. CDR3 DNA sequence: TGTGCCAGCAGTCCCAGTTCTTCCGGGACAGGGGATGACGAGCAGTACTTC. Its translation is CASSPSSSGTGDDEQYF.

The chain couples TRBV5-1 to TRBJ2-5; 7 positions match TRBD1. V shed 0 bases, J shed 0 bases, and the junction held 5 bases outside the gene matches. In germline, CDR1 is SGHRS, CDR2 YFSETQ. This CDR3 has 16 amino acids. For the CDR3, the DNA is TGCGCCAGCAGCTTGGGGGCCAGGGGGTACCAAGAGACCCAGTACTTC. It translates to CASSLGARGYQETQYF.

The chain's CDR3 is CASSDGGDSSNTEAFF. The CDR3 DNA sequence: TGCGCCAGCAGTGATGGAGGGGACTCATCGAACACTGAAGCTTTCTTT. The chain is built from TRBV10-1 and TRBJ1-1; the D gene is possibly TRBD1 (5 bases). The CDR3 contains 16 residues. Germline CDR1 WNHNN, CDR2 SYGVQD (reference sequence). Trimming left V 3 bases short and J 1 base short, with 15 bases between.

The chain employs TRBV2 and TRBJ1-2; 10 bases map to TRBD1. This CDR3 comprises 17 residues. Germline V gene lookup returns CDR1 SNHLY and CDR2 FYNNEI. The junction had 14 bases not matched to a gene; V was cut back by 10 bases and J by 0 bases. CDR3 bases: TGTGCCACCCGTTCTGGGACAGGGGCTACTACTAACTATGGCTACACCTTC. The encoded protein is CATRSGTGATTNYGYTF.

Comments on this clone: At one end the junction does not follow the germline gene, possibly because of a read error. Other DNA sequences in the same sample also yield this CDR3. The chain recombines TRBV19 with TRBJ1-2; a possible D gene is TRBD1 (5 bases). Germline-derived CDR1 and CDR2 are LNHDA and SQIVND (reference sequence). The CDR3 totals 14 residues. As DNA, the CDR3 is TGCGCCAGTAGTATAGCCGACAGAAACTATGGCTACACCTTC. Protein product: CASSIADRNYGYTF. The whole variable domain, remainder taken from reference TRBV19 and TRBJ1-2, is DGGITQSPKYLFRKEGQNVTLSCEQNLNHDAMYWYRQDPGQGLRLIYYSQIVNDFQKGDIAEGYSVSREKKESFPLTVTSAQKNPTAFYLCASSIADRNYGYTFGSGTRLTVV.

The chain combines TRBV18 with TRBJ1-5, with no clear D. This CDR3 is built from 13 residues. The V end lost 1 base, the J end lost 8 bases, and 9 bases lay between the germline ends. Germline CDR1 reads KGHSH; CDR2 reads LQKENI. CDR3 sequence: CASSPRSGEPQHF. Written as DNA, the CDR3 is TGTGCCAGCTCACCACGGAGCGGGGAGCCCCAGCATTTT.

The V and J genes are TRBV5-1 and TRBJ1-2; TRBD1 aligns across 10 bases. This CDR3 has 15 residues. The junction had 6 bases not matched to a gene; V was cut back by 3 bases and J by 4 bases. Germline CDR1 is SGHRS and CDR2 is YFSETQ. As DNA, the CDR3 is TGCGCCAGCAGCTCGTCGGGACAGGGGTTCTATGGCTACACCTTC. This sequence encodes CASSSSGQGFYGYTF.

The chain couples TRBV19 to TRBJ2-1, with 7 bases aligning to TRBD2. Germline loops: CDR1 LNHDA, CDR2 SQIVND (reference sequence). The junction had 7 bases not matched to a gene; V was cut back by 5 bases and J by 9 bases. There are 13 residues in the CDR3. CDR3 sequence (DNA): TGTGCCAGTAGTTATTCGGGAGGAAGTGAGCAGTTCTTC. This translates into CASSYSGGSEQFF.

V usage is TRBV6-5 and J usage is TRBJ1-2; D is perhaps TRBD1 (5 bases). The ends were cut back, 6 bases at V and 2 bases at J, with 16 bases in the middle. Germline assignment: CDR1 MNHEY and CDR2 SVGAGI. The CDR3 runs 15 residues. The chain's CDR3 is CASRPARRVNYGYTF. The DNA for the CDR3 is TGTGCCAGCAGACCCGCCCGCAGGGTGAACTATGGCTACACCTTC.

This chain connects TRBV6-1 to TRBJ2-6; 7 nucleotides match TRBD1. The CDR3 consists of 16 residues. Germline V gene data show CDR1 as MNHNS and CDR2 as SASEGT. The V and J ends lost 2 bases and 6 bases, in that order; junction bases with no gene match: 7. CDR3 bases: TGTGCCAGCAGTGAACACCCAGGGGGAATGGCCAACGTCCTGACTTTC. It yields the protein CASSEHPGGMANVLTF.

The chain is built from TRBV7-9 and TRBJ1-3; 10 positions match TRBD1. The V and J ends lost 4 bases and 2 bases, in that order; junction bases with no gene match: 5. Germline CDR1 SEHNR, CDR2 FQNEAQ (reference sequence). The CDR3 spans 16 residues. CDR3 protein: CASSSRQGAAGNTIYF. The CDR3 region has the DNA TGTGCCAGCAGCTCAAGACAGGGGGCAGCTGGAAACACCATATATTTT.

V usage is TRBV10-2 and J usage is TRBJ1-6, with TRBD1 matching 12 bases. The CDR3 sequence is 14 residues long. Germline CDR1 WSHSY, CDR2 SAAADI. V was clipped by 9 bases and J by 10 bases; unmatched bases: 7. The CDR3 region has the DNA TGCGCCAGGAACCGGGACAGGGGGCAGTCACCCCTCCACTTT. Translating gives CARNRDRGQSPLHF.